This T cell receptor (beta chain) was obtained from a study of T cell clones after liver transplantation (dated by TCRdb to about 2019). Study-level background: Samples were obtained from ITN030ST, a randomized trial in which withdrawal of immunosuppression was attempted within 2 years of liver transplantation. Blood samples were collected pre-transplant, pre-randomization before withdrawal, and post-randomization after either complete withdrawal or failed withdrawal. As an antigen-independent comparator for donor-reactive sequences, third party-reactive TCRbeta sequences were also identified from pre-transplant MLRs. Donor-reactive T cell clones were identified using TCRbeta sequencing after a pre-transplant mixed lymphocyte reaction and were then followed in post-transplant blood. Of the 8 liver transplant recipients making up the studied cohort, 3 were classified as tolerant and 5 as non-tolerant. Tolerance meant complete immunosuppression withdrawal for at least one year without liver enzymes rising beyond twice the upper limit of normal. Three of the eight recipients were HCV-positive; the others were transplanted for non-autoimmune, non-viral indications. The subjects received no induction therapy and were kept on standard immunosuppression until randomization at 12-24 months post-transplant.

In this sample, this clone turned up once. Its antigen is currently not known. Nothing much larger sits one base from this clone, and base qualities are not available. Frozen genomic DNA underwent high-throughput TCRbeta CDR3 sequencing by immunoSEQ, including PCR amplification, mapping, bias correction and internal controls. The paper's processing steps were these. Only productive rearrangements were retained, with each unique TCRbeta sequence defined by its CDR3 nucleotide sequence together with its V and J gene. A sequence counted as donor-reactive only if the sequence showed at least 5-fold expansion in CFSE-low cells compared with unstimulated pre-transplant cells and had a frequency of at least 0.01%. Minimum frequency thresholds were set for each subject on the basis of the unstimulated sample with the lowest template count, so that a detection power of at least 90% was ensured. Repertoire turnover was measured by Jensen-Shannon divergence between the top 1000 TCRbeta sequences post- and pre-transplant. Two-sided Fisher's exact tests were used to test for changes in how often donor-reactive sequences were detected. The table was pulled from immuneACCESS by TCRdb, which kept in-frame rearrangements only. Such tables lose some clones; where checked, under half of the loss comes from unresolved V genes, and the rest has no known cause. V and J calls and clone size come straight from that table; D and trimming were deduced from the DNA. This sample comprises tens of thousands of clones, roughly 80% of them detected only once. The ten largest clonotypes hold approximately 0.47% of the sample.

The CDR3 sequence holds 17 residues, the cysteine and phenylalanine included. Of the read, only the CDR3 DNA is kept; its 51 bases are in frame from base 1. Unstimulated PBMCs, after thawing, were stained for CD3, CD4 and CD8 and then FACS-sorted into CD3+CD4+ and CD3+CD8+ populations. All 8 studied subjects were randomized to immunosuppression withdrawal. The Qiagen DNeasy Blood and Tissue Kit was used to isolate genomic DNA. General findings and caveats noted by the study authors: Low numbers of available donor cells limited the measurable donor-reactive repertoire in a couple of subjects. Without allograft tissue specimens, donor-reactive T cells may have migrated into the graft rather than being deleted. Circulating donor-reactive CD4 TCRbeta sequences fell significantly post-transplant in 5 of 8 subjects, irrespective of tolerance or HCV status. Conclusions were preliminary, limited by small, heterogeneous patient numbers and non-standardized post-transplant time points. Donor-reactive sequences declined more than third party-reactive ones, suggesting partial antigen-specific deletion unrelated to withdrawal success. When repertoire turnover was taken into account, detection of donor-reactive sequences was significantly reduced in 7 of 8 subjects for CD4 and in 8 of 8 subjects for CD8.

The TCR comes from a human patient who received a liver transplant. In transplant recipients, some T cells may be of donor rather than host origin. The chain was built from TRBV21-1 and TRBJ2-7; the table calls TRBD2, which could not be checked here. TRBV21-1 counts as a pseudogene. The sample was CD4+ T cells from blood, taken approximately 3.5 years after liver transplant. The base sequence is TGTGCCAGCAGCAAGGAAAGACTGAGCCTAGTCCCCTACGAGCAGTACTTC. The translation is CASSKERLSLVPYEQYF.